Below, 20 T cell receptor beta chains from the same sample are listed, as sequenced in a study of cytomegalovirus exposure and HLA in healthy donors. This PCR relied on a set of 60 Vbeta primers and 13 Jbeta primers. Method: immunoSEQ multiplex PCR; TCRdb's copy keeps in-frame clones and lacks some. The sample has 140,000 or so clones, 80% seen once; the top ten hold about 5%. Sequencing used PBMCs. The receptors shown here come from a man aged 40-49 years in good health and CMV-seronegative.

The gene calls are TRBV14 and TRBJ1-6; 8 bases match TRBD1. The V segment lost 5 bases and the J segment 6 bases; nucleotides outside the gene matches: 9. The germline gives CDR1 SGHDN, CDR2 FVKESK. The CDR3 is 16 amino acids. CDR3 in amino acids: CASSFQGANFNSPLHF. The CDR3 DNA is TGTGCCAGCAGCTTTCAGGGGGCCAACTTTAATTCACCCCTCCACTTT. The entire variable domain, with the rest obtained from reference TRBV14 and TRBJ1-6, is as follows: EAGVTQFPSHSVIEKGQTVTLRCDPISGHDNLYWYRRVMGKEIKFLLHFVKESKQDESGMPNNRFLAERTGGTYSTLKVQPAELEDSGVYFCASSFQGANFNSPLHFGNGTRLTVT.

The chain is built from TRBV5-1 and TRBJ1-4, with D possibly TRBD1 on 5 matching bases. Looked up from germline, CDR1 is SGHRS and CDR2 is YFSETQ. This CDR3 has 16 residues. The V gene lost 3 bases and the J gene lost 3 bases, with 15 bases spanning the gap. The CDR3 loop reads CASSSGRVTSNEKLFF. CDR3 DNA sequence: TGCGCCAGCAGCTCGGGCAGGGTCACATCTAATGAAAAACTGTTTTTT.

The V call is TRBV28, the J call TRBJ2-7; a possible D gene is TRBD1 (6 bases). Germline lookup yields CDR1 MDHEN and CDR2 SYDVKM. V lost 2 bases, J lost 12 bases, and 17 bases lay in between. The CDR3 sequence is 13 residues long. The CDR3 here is CASSLPGQPTLYF. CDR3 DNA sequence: TGTGCCAGCAGTTTACCAGGACAGCCGACCCTGTACTTC.

The CDR3 sequence is CASSPATTGRTEAFF. Here the CDR3 DNA reads TGTGCCAGCAGTCCTGCGACAACAGGAAGGACTGAAGCTTTCTTT. This chain connects TRBV28 to TRBJ1-1, with D possibly matching TRBD1 (5 bases). The CDR3 length is 15 residues. V was shortened by 5 bases and J by 5 bases, with 18 bases between the two germline ends. Germline CDR1 and CDR2: MDHEN and SYDVKM.

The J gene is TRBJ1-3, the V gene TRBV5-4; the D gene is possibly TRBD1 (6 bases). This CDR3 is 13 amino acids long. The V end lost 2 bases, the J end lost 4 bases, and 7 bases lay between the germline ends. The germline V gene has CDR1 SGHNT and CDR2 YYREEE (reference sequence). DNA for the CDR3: TGTGCCAGCAGCTTCACAGGGGGAAACACCATATATTTT. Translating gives CASSFTGGNTIYF.

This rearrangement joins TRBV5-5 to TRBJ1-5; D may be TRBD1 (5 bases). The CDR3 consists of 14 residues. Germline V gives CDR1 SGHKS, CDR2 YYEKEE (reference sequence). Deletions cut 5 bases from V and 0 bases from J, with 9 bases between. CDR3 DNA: TGTGCCAGCAGAGGGGAGGGTAGCAATCAGCCCCAGCATTTT. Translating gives CASRGEGSNQPQHF.

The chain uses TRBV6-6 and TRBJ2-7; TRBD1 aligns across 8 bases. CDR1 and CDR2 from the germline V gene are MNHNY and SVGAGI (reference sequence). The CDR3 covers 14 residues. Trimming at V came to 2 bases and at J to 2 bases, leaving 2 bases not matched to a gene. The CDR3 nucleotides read TGTGCCAGCAGTTACGGACAGGGTACCTACGAGCAGTACTTC. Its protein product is CASSYGQGTYEQYF.

The CDR3: CASSPGIISRYGYTF. CDR3 DNA: TGTGCCAGCAGCCCCGGGATTATTTCTCGCTATGGCTACACCTTC. This chain uses TRBV7-3 with TRBJ1-2; D not certain. The CDR3 contains 15 residues. The ends were cut back, 5 bases at V and 4 bases at J, with 17 bases in the middle. The V gene's germline CDR1 is SGHTA and CDR2 FQGTGA.

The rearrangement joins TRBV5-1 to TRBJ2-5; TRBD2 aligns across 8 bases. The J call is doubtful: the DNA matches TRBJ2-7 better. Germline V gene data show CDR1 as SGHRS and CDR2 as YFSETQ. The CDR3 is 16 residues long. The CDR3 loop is CASSLGGSGGSYEQYF. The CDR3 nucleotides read TGCGCCAGCAGCTTGGGGGGCAGCGGGGGTTCCTACGAGCAGTACTTC.

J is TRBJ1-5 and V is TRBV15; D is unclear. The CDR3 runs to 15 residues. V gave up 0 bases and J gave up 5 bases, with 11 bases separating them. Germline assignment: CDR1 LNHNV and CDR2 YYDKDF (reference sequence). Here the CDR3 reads CATSRDRRPDQPQHF. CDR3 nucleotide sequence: TGTGCCACCAGCAGAGATCGGCGGCCCGATCAGCCCCAGCATTTT.

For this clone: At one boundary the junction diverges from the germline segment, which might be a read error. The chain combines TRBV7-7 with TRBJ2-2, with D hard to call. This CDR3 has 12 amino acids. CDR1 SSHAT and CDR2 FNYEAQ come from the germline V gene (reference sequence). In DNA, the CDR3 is TGTGCTAGCAGTAGTGACACCGGGGAGCTGTTTTTT. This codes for CASSSDTGELFF.

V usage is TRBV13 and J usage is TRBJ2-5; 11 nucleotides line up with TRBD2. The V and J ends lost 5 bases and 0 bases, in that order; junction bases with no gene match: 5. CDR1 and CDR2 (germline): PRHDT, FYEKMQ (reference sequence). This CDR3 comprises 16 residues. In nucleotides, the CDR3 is TGTGCCAGCAGCACCCTAGCGGGGGGCCACCAAGAGACCCAGTACTTC. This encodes CASSTLAGGHQETQYF.

CDR3 nucleotide sequence: TGTGCCAGTAGTATAGTTAGGACAGGGGTGAACACTGAAGCTTTCTTT. Its translation: CASSIVRTGVNTEAFF. This chain links TRBV19 with TRBJ1-1, with 9 bases that match TRBD1. The V gene's germline CDR1 is LNHDA and CDR2 SQIVND (reference sequence). V was pared by 1 base and J by 0 bases, with 3 bases of the junction left unmatched. The CDR3 runs 16 residues.

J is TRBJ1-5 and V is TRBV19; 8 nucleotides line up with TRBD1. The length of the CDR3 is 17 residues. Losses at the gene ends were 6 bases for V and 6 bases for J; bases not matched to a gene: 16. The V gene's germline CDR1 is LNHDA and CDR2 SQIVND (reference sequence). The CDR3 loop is CASRRQGTRGMGQPQHF. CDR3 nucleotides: TGTGCCAGTAGGAGACAGGGGACTCGGGGCATGGGTCAGCCCCAGCATTTT.

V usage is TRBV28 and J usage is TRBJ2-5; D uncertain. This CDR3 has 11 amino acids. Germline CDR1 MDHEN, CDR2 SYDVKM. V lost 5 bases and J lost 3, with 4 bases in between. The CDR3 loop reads CASSPEETQYF. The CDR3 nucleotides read TGTGCCAGCAGTCCGGAAGAGACCCAGTACTTC.

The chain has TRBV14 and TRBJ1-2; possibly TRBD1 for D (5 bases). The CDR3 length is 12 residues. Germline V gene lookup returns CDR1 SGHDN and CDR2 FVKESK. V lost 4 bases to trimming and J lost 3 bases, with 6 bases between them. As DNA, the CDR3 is TGTGCCAGCAGCCGGGGGGACTATGGCTACACCTTC. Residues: CASSRGDYGYTF.

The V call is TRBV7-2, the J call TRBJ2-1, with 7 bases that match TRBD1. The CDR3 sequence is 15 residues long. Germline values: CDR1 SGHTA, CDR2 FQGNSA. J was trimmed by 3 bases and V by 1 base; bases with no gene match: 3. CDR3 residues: CASSLEGQDYNEQFF. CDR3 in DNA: TGTGCCAGCAGCTTAGAAGGACAGGACTACAATGAGCAGTTCTTC.

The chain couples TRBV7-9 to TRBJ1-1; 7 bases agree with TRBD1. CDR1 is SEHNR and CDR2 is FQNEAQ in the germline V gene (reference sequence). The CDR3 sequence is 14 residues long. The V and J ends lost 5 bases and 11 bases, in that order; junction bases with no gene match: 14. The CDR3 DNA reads TGTGCCAGCAGCAAGGACGGGACAGCCGAAGGGGCTTTCTTT. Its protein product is CASSKDGTAEGAFF.

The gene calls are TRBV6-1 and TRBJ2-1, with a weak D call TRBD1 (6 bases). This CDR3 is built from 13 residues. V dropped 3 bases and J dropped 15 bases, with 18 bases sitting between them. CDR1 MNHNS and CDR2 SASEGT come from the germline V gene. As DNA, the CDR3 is TGTGCCAGCAGTGATCTTACCAGGGGCCGGGTGTTCTTC. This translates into CASSDLTRGRVFF.

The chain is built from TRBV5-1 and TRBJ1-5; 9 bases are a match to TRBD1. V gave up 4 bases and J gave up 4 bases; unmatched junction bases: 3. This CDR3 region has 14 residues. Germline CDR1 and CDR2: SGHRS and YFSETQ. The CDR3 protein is CASSTGTGNQPQHF. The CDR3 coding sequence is TGCGCCAGCAGCACGGGGACAGGGAATCAGCCCCAGCATTTT.